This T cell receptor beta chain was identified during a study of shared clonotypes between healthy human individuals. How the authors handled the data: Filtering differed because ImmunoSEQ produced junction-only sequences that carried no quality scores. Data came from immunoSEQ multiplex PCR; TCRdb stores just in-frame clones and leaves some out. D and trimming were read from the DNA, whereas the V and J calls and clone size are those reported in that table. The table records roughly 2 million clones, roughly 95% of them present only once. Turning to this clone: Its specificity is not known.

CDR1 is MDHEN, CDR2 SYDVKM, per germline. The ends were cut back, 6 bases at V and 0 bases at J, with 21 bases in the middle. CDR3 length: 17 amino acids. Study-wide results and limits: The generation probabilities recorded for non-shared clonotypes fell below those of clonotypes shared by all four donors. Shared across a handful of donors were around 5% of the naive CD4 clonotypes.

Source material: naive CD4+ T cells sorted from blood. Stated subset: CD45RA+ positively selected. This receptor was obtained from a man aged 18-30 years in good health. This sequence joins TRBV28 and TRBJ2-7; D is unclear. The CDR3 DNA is TGTGCCAGCAGCGAAACCACCGGACGGTTCCTCTCCTACGAGCAGTACTTC. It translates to CASSETTGRFLSYEQYF.